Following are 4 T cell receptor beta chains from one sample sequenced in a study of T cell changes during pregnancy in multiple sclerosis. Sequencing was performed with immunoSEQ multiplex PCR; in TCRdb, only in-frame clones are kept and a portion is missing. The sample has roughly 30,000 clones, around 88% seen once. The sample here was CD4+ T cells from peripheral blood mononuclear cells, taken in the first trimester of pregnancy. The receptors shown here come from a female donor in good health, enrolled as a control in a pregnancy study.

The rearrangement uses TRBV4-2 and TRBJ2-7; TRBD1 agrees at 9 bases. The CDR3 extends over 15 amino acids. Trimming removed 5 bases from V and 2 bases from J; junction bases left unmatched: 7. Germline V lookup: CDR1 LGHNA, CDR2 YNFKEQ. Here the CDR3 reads CASSYRQGDAYEQYF. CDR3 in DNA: TGTGCCAGCAGCTACCGACAGGGGGACGCCTACGAGCAGTACTTC.

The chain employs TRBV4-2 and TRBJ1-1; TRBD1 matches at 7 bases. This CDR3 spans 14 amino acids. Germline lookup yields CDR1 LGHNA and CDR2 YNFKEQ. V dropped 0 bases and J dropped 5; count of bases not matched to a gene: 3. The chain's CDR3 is CASSQERGPTEAFF. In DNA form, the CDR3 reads TGTGCCAGCAGCCAAGAAAGGGGGCCGACTGAAGCTTTCTTT.

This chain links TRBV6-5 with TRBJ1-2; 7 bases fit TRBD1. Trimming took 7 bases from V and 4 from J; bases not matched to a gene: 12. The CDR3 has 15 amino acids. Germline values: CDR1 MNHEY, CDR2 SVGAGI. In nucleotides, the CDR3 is TGTGCCAGCACCGCGACCAGGGGGAGAGGCTATGGCTACACCTTC. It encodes CASTATRGRGYGYTF.

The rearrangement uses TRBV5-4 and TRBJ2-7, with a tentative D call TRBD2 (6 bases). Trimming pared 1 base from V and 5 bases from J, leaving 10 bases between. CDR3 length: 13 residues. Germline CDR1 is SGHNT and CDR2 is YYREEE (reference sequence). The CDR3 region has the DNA TGTGCCAGCAGCTTGAGGGAGGTCGACGAGCAGTACTTC. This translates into CASSLREVDEQYF.